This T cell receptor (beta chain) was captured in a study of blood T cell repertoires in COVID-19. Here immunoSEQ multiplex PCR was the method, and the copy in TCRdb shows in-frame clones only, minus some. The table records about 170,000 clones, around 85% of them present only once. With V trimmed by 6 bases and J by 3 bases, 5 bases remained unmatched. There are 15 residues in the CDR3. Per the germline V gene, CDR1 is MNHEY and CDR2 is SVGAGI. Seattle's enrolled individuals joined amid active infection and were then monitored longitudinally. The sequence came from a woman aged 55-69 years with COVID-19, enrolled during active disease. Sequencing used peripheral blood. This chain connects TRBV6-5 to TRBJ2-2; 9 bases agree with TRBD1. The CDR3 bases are TGTGCCAGCAGCCCGGGACAGGGTCACACCGGGGAGCTGTTTTTT. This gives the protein CASSPGQGHTGELFF.